These 23 T cell receptor beta chains originate from one sample sequenced in a study of T cells in women clearing cervical HPV infection. Sequencing used immunoSEQ multiplex PCR; TCRdb keeps in-frame clones, though not all of them. This specimen shows approximately 34,000 clones; the ten leading clones hold 6% to 8.5%. Source material: blood buffy coat. All receptors come from a woman between 18 and 69 years old with a cervical HPV16 infection that either progressed to CIN3+ or cleared (not recorded which).

About this clone itself: The CDR3 end falls 3 residues outside the read, so it is completed with the germline J gene. V gene TRBV5-1 combines with J gene TRBJ1-4, with D maybe TRBD1 (6 bases). Germline-derived CDR1 and CDR2 are SGHRS and YFSETQ. The CDR3 has 17 residues. Trimming took off 0 bases at V and 7 bases at J, with 19 bases between the two ends. The CDR3 DNA, read in part, is TGCGCCAGCAGCTTGGCCGCCCAGGGGTTCGGTCTTGAAAAA. Translating gives CASSLAAQGFGLEK. The CDR3 in full is CASSLAAQGFGLEKLFF.

On this clone itself: Read data end 3 residues before the CDR3 end; the end is taken from the germline J gene. This chain connects TRBV4-1 to TRBJ2-7; TRBD1 matches 11 bases. This CDR3 contains 13 residues. The J segment lost 6 bases and the V segment lost 6 bases, leaving 4 bases of the junction unmatched. Germline V gene lookup returns CDR1 MGHRA and CDR2 YSYEKL. CDR3 bases read: TGCGCCAGCAGACTGGGACAGGGGGGCGAG. Translating it yields CASRLGQGGE. The full CDR3 sequence reads CASRLGQGGEQYF.

About this clone itself: The read comes to an end 3 residues before the CDR3 does, leaving the germline J gene to fill in the end. The V and J genes are TRBV12-5 and TRBJ1-4; the D gene is possibly TRBD1 (6 bases). V was trimmed by 8 bases and J by 0 bases, leaving 10 bases between them. The CDR3 is made up of 14 amino acids. The germline CDR1 and CDR2 sequences are LGHNT and FRNRAP. The CDR3 bases that were read are TGTGCTAGTCAGACAGGAGCAACTAATGAAAAA. Translated, it gives CASQTGATNEK. The whole CDR3 protein is CASQTGATNEKLFF.

Notes on this clone: The CDR3 extends 3 residues past the end of the read, so its final part is completed from the germline J gene. The genes are TRBV20-1 and TRBJ2-2, with 7 bases fitting TRBD2. The CDR3 runs to 16 residues. Trimming took 0 bases from V and 4 from J; bases not matched to a gene: 8. Germline V gives CDR1 DFQATT, CDR2 SNEGSKA (reference sequence). The sequenced part of the CDR3 DNA is TGCAGTGCTAGAGATCCCCAGCGGGGCAGCACCGGGGAG. Its translation: CSARDPQRGSTGE. The whole CDR3 reads CSARDPQRGSTGELFF.

With respect to this clone: The CDR3 goes on 3 residues after the read ends, and that part is filled in from the germline J gene. The chain combines TRBV19 with TRBJ2-7; possible D gene TRBD2, 5 bases. The CDR3 covers 18 residues. Germline V gene lookup returns CDR1 LNHDA and CDR2 SQIVND (reference sequence). Trimming pared 3 bases from V and 5 bases from J, leaving 26 bases between. CDR3 bases read: TGTGCCAGTAGTATGTGGGGATCGGCTCAAGGCCCCGGGGACGAG. Translating gives CASSMWGSAQGPGDE. The complete CDR3 sequence is CASSMWGSAQGPGDEQYF.

On this clone: The CDR3 end falls 3 residues outside the read, so it is completed with the germline J gene. This chain connects TRBV12-5 to TRBJ1-2, with 9 positions matching TRBD1. J gave up 5 bases and V 2 bases, and 21 bases lay outside the gene matches. CDR1 and CDR2 from the germline V gene are LGHNT and FRNRAP. This CDR3 region has 20 residues. CDR3: CASGLPTPPGQGGRLYGYTF. The DNA read from the CDR3 is TGTGCTAGTGGTTTGCCCACCCCTCCGGGACAGGGCGGCCGACTTTATGGC.

As concerns this clone: The read ends 3 residues before the CDR3 terminus; that terminus is restored from the germline J gene. V is TRBV13 and J is TRBJ2-3; the match to TRBD1 covers 9 bases. The CDR3 is made up of 16 amino acids. Germline CDR1 PRHDT, CDR2 FYEKMQ (reference sequence). Incomplete CDR3 DNA: TGTGCCAGCAGCTTTAGGACAGGGGATGGCAATCAGCCG. It specifies CASSFRTGDGNQP. The entire CDR3 protein reads CASSFRTGDGNQPQYF.

To note about this clone: The read ends 3 residues early relative to the CDR3; the germline J gene fills the gap. This chain uses TRBV2 with TRBJ2-5; 12 bases are a match to TRBD2. CDR3 size: 15 residues. The V gene's germline CDR1 is SNHLY and CDR2 FYNNEI. The V and J ends lost 3 bases and 4 bases, in that order; junction bases with no gene match: 3. CDR3 loop: CASSDLLAGGETQYF. The part of the CDR3 DNA that was read is TGTGCCAGCAGTGACTTACTAGCGGGAGGAGAGACC. The entire variable domain, with the rest obtained from reference TRBV2 and TRBJ2-5, is as follows: EPEVTQTPSHQVTQMGQEVILRCVPISNHLYFYWYRQILGQKVEFLVSFYNNEISEKSEIFDDQFSVERPDGSNFTLKIRSTKLEDSAMYFCASSDLLAGGETQYFGPGTRLLVL.

As for this clone: The CDR3 is cut off 3 residues early in the read; its end comes from the germline J gene. This chain links TRBV6-2 or TRBV6-3 with TRBJ2-7; 10 bases fit TRBD2. V shed 2 bases, J shed 2 bases, and the junction held 3 bases outside the gene matches. CDR3 length: 15 residues. Germline loops: CDR1 MNHEY, CDR2 SVGEGT. The chain's CDR3 is CASSYLLAGAYEQYF. The covered CDR3 bases are TGTGCCAGCAGTTACCTTCTAGCGGGAGCCTACGAG.

The DNA read from the CDR3 is TGTGCCAGCAGCCCCAACAGGGTTTCACCC. Translation: CASSPNRVSP. In full, the CDR3 reads CASSPNRVSPLHF. The chain combines TRBV11-2 with TRBJ1-6, with D possibly matching TRBD1 (6 bases). With the read ending 3 residues before the CDR3 end, the germline J gene is used to fill in that end. V was cut by 5 bases and J by 9 bases, with 11 bases left in between. This CDR3 comprises 13 residues. The germline gives CDR1 SGHAT, CDR2 FQNNGV.

As for this clone: The read comes to an end 3 residues before the CDR3 does, leaving the germline J gene to fill in the end. V is TRBV7-9 and J is TRBJ1-2, with no clear D. In germline, CDR1 is SEHNR, CDR2 FQNEAQ (reference sequence). The CDR3 spans 14 residues. The CDR3 loop reads CASSPMSGIYDYTF. CDR3 DNA (partial): TGTGCCAGCAGTCCCATGAGCGGGATCTACGAC. The full variable domain, with the rest looked up from reference TRBV7-9 and TRBJ1-2, is DTGVSQNPRHKITKRGQNVTFRCDPISEHNRLYWYRQTLGQGPEFLTYFQNEAQLEKSRLLSDRFSAERPKGSFSTLEIQRTEQGDSAMYLCASSPMSGIYDYTFGSGTRLTVV.

Comment on this clone: The read ends 3 residues before the CDR3 terminus; that terminus is restored from the germline J gene. The genes are TRBV20-1 and TRBJ2-2, with 8 bases that match TRBD2. The CDR3 length is 17 residues. Germline V gene sequence: CDR1 DFQATT, CDR2 SNEGSKA (reference sequence). After removal of 0 bases from V and 5 bases from J, the junction contained 11 bases not matched to a gene. CDR3 residues: CSARDDRGGRLTGELFF. The covered CDR3 bases are TGCAGTGCTAGAGATGATAGAGGCGGGAGGTTGACCGGGGAG.

Concerning this clone itself: Read coverage stops 3 residues before the CDR3 terminus; the germline J gene supplies the remainder. V usage is TRBV11-1 and J usage is TRBJ2-3, with unresolved D. Germline loops: CDR1 SGHAT, CDR2 FQDESV (reference sequence). This CDR3 region has 12 residues. V lost 5 bases and J lost 4, with 7 bases in between. The CDR3 sequence is CASSTLADTQYF. The covered CDR3 bases are TGTGCCAGCAGCACGCTAGCAGATACG.

As to this clone: Read sequence stops 3 residues before the CDR3 end, and the germline J gene provides the missing end. The chain has TRBV5-1 and TRBJ2-6; D might be TRBD1 (6 bases). Germline lookup yields CDR1 SGHRS and CDR2 YFSETQ. Deletions cut 0 bases from V and 2 bases from J, with 6 bases between. CDR3 length: 15 residues. CDR3 DNA, as far as it was read: TGCGCCAGCAGCTTGGGGACAGCTGGGGCCAACGTC. This translates into CASSLGTAGANV. The entire CDR3 is CASSLGTAGANVLTF.

With respect to this clone: Sequencing ends 3 residues short of the CDR3 end; the germline J gene provides the rest. The J gene is TRBJ2-3, the V gene TRBV7-9; D possibly corresponds to TRBD1 (5 bases). The length of the CDR3 is 13 residues. The germline V gene has CDR1 SEHNR and CDR2 FQNEAQ (reference sequence). CDR3 residues: CASSLAREATQYF. CDR3 DNA (partial): TGTGCCAGCAGCTTAGCCAGGGAAGCGACG.

About this clone itself: From the germline J gene comes the end of the CDR3, since the read stops 3 residues before it. This sequence joins TRBV30 and TRBJ2-4, with D possibly being TRBD1 (6 bases). The CDR3 spans 15 residues. Germline V gene data show CDR1 as GTSNPN and CDR2 as SVGIG (reference sequence). The CDR3 reads CAWIHMGGGERGQYF. The DNA read from the CDR3 is TGTGCCTGGATACACATGGGTGGGGGCGAGAGGGGT.

As regards this clone: The CDR3 end falls 3 residues outside the read, so it is completed with the germline J gene. V usage is TRBV10-3 and J usage is TRBJ2-1; D perhaps matches TRBD1 (5 bases). Germline lookup yields CDR1 ENHRY and CDR2 SYGVKD. The CDR3 has 14 residues. V gave up 2 bases and J gave up 6 bases, with 11 bases separating them. The covered CDR3 bases are TGTGCCATCAGTGAGCCACCCAGGGTCAATGAG. Protein sequence: CAISEPPRVNE. The whole CDR3 region reads CAISEPPRVNEQFF.

In the case of this clone: The read stops 3 residues short of the end of the CDR3; the missing end is completed from the germline J gene. The chain is built from TRBV6-1 and TRBJ2-1, with 8 bases fitting TRBD2. Germline V CDR1 and CDR2: MNHNS, SASEGT. The CDR3 is 16 residues long. The J segment lost 0 bases and the V segment lost 6 bases, leaving 7 bases of the junction unmatched. The part of the CDR3 DNA that was read is TGTGCCAGCAGCGAACTAGCGGCAAGCTCCTACAATGAG. Residues: CASSELAASSYNE. The CDR3 in its entirety is CASSELAASSYNEQFF.

On this clone itself: The CDR3 extends 3 residues past the end of the read, so its final part is completed from the germline J gene. This sequence joins TRBV7-9 and TRBJ1-2, with TRBD1 matching over 7 bases. This CDR3 region has 15 residues. With 5 bases clipped from V and 1 base from J, the junction kept 7 bases outside the gene matches. Germline lookup yields CDR1 SEHNR and CDR2 FQNEAQ (reference sequence). CDR3 sequence: CASSGEGASNYGYTF. The CDR3 bases that were read are TGTGCCAGCAGCGGAGAGGGGGCAAGTAACTATGGC.

Concerning this clone itself: The sequenced fragment ends 3 residues before the CDR3 boundary, so the rest is inferred from the germline J gene. This chain joins TRBV5-1 and TRBJ2-2; 7 bases map to TRBD1. This CDR3 has 14 amino acids. Germline values: CDR1 SGHRS, CDR2 YFSETQ. The DNA read from the CDR3 is TGCGCCAGCAGACCAGACAGGGCCGGGGAAAAG. It is translated as CASRPDRAGEK. In full, the CDR3 is CASRPDRAGEKLFF. The complete variable domain, with remaining parts taken from reference TRBV5-1 and TRBJ2-2, reads KAGVTQTPRYLIKTRGQQVTLSCSPISGHRSVSWYQQTPGQGLQFLFEYFSETQRNKGNFPGRFSGRQFSNSRSEMNVSTLELGDSALYLCASRPDRAGEKLFFGEGSRLTVL.

On this clone: The missing CDR3 end, 3 residues past where the read stops, is filled in from the germline J gene. V is TRBV20-1 and J is TRBJ1-4, with D perhaps TRBD1 (5 bases). This CDR3 contains 15 residues. Trimming took off 1 base at V and 8 bases at J, with 17 bases between the two ends. The V gene's germline CDR1 is DFQATT and CDR2 SNEGSKA (reference sequence). Incomplete CDR3 DNA: TGCAGTGCTAGAGGTGGGGTGGCAGGGAGCGAAAAA. Translated: CSARGGVAGSEK. The full CDR3 protein is CSARGGVAGSEKLFF.

Note on this clone: The CDR3 is cut off 3 residues early in the read; its end comes from the germline J gene. This sequence joins TRBV13 and TRBJ2-1; 11 bases align to TRBD2. Germline V gene sequence: CDR1 PRHDT, CDR2 FYEKMQ (reference sequence). V gave up 6 bases and J gave up 8 bases; unmatched junction bases: 18. This CDR3 is 18 amino acids long. CDR3: CASSSNKGLAGSRDEQFF. The CDR3 DNA, read in part, is TGTGCCAGCAGTTCCAACAAAGGACTAGCGGGTAGTCGCGATGAG.

In regard to this clone: The sequence runs out 3 residues before the end of the CDR3; the remainder is reconstructed from the germline J gene. This rearrangement joins TRBV20-1 to TRBJ2-7; 11 bases match TRBD1. The CDR3 is 15 amino acids. With 1 base clipped from V and 3 bases from J, the junction kept 5 bases outside the gene matches. CDR1 DFQATT and CDR2 SNEGSKA come from the germline V gene (reference sequence). The sequenced CDR3 bases are TGCAGTGCTAGAGCCGGGACAGGGGGTTTCTACGAG. Amino acid sequence: CSARAGTGGFYE. The complete CDR3 reads CSARAGTGGFYEQYF.